This T cell receptor beta chain was sequenced during a study of blood T cells in healthy people across ages. A single count supports this clonotype. The V gene lost 0 bases and the J gene lost 5 bases, with 10 bases spanning the gap. This CDR3 contains 13 residues. CDR1 is DFQATT and CDR2 is SNEGSKA in the germline V gene (reference sequence). Through a sample-barcoded 5' primer and a J-beta primer mix, a second PCR was run for roughly 7 to 12 cycles. TCRdb independently ran MiXCR on the 5' RACE reads; one entry per CDR3 protein. The profile covers 600,000 to 1,000,000 distinct CDR3 sequences, with 20% to 25% appearing a single time and 3.7% taken by the ten largest. Another study also made use of these data, one on T cells of mothers and their children. That publication notes: RNA extracted was entirely used for cDNA synthesis, around 1.5 ug per 15 ul.

The specimen was blood. The chain employs TRBV20-1 and TRBJ2-5; D is unresolved. This clonotype was obtained from a boy younger than 18 in good health. The CDR3 here is CSARDGTMETQYF. Here the CDR3 DNA reads TGCAGTGCTAGAGATGGAACAATGGAGACCCAGTACTTC.